These 25 T cell receptor beta chains were all obtained from the same sample, sequenced in a study of CD8 T cells in Susac syndrome. cDNA came from about 0.51 to 1 ug RNA primed by random hexamers. MiXCR was run by TCRdb on the immunoSEQ multiplex PCR reads, yielding one entry per CDR3 protein. This table holds approximately 90,000 distinct CDR3 sequences, approximately 92% found once. Sample: CD8+ T cells from PBMCs. All receptors come from a human donor in good health.

This clonotype occurred once. The rearrangement uses TRBV4-1 and TRBJ1-1, with 9 bases identical to TRBD1. The J segment lost 8 bases and the V segment lost 6 bases, leaving 7 bases of the junction unmatched. The length of the CDR3 is 13 residues. From germline, CDR1 is MGHRA and CDR2 YSYEKL. CDR3: CASRGQGDVEAFF. CDR3 bases: TGCGCCAGCAGGGGACAGGGTGATGTAGAAGCTTTCTTT.

The rearrangement links TRBV19 to TRBJ2-4; D unresolved. V was shortened by 6 bases and J by 0 bases, with 9 bases between the two germline ends. Germline CDR1 reads LNHDA; CDR2 reads SQIVND (reference sequence). The CDR3 covers 14 residues. In nucleotides, the CDR3 is TGTGCCAGTAGCCCGCGGCTAGCCAAAAACATTCAGTACTTC. Encoded protein: CASSPRLAKNIQYF.

The gene calls are TRBV19 and TRBJ1-5; D is perhaps TRBD1 (5 bases). Germline V gene lookup returns CDR1 LNHDA and CDR2 SQIVND (reference sequence). The CDR3 contains 12 residues. V shed 6 bases and J shed 6 bases, with 9 bases lying between them. The CDR3 nucleotides are TGTGCCAGTAGCCCTGACAGTCAGCCCCAGCATTTT. Residues: CASSPDSQPQHF.

This chain connects TRBV5-1 to TRBJ2-7; D not resolved. CDR1 is SGHRS and CDR2 is YFSETQ in the germline V gene. Trimming left V 0 bases short and J 1 base short, with 14 bases between. The CDR3 runs 16 residues. The CDR3: CASSLEVPQESYEQYF. The DNA of the CDR3 is TGCGCCAGCAGCTTGGAAGTCCCCCAGGAATCCTACGAGCAGTACTTC.

This clonotype was recorded once. The chain is built from TRBV5-1 and TRBJ1-2; no clear D gene. The V gene's germline CDR1 is SGHRS and CDR2 YFSETQ. The V end lost 2 bases, the J end lost 4 bases, and 12 bases lay between the germline ends. This CDR3 spans 14 amino acids. The CDR3 DNA reads as TGCGCCAGCAGCTTTCAGGAGACGCTCTATGGCTACACCTTC. As protein: CASSFQETLYGYTF. The full variable domain, with the rest looked up from reference TRBV5-1 and TRBJ1-2, is KAGVTQTPRYLIKTRGQQVTLSCSPISGHRSVSWYQQTPGQGLQFLFEYFSETQRNKGNFPGRFSGRQFSNSRSEMNVSTLELGDSALYLCASSFQETLYGYTFGSGTRLTVV.

The chain carries TRBV4-1 and TRBJ1-1; no reliable D call. Germline V lookup: CDR1 MGHRA, CDR2 YSYEKL. Trimming shortened V by 4 bases and J by 2 bases, and 11 bases separated the two germline ends. This CDR3 region has 14 residues. The CDR3 loop reads CASSLHTANTEAFF. In DNA form, the CDR3 reads TGCGCCAGCAGCCTACACACAGCAAACACTGAAGCTTTCTTT.

The chain links TRBV7-9 to TRBJ1-5, with a possible D match to TRBD1 (5 bases). From germline, CDR1 is SEHNR and CDR2 FQNEAQ (reference sequence). The CDR3 covers 18 residues. The V and J ends lost 0 bases and 2 bases respectively, with 17 bases between them. The CDR3 spells CASSLAAGGLGGNQPQHF. The CDR3 nucleotides read TGTGCCAGCAGCTTAGCTGCGGGGGGACTAGGTGGCAATCAGCCCCAGCATTTT.

V is TRBV6-2 or TRBV6-3 and J is TRBJ2-3; 10 positions agree with TRBD1. Germline V gene sequence: CDR1 MNHEY, CDR2 SVGEGT. This CDR3 is built from 16 residues. V trimming: 8 bases; J trimming: 5 bases; junction bases outside the gene matches: 13. As DNA, the CDR3 is TGTGCCAGCGGTTTAACCGGGACAGGGGCCCAAGATACGCAGTATTTT. Translating it yields CASGLTGTGAQDTQYF.

The rearrangement uses TRBV7-2 and TRBJ1-1; D unclear. This CDR3 region has 12 residues. Germline loops: CDR1 SGHTA, CDR2 FQGNSA. Trimming took off 4 bases at V and 5 bases at J, with 8 bases between the two ends. The CDR3 loop is CASSSRQTEAFF. The CDR3, as DNA: TGTGCCAGCAGCTCTAGACAAACTGAAGCTTTCTTT.

This chain connects TRBV4-1 to TRBJ1-3, with D unclear. This CDR3 spans 16 amino acids. In germline, CDR1 is MGHRA, CDR2 YSYEKL. Trimming removed 0 bases at V and 0 bases at J, with 9 bases between. Written as DNA, the CDR3 is TGCGCCAGCAGCCAAGATTCCCAAGGCTCTGGAAACACCATATATTTT. Translating gives CASSQDSQGSGNTIYF.

The rearrangement uses TRBV10-3 and TRBJ1-1; D gene uncertain. V lost 8 bases, J lost 5 bases, and 12 bases lay in between. The CDR3 spans 12 residues. Looked up from germline, CDR1 is ENHRY and CDR2 is SYGVKD. The CDR3 DNA is TGTGCCATCGGTCGGGCCCAAACTGAAGCTTTCTTT. Its protein is CAIGRAQTEAFF.

The chain couples TRBV29-1 to TRBJ2-3; perhaps TRBD2 as D (5 bases). The CDR3 spans 15 residues. The germline V gene encodes CDR1 SQVTM and CDR2 ANQGSEA. V was clipped by 3 bases and J by 4 bases, with 17 bases between them. The DNA of the CDR3 is TGCAGCGTTGATGGCGTCCCGGGGTTTGCAGATACGCAGTATTTT. This sequence encodes CSVDGVPGFADTQYF.

The chain employs TRBV20-1 and TRBJ1-1; D unclear. Trimming shortened V by 0 bases and J by 5 bases, and 16 bases separated the two germline ends. Germline V gene data show CDR1 as DFQATT and CDR2 as SNEGSKA (reference sequence). CDR3 length: 15 amino acids. The CDR3 DNA is TGCAGTGCTAGAGATCTTGAGAAAAGCTCAACTGAAGCTTTCTTT. Translated, it gives CSARDLEKSSTEAFF.

V and J are TRBV12-5 and TRBJ2-6; no firm D call. V was trimmed by 5 bases and J by 2 bases, leaving 7 bases between them. CDR3 length: 14 amino acids. CDR1 and CDR2 (germline): LGHNT, FRNRAP. CDR3 sequence (DNA): TGTGCTAGTGGTCCGGCCCCTGGGGCCAACGTCCTGACTTTC. Residues: CASGPAPGANVLTF.

The chain couples TRBV6-5 to TRBJ2-7; the D gene is possibly TRBD2 (5 bases). The length of the CDR3 is 14 residues. Between the trimmed V and J ends, which lost 7 bases and 1 base, there was a span of 14 bases. Looked up from germline, CDR1 is MNHEY and CDR2 is SVGAGI. CDR3 coding DNA: TGTGCCAGCACCCGGGGAGTCGGATCCTACGAGCAGTACTTC. Translated: CASTRGVGSYEQYF.

V is TRBV7-8 and J is TRBJ2-7; possible D gene TRBD2, 5 bases. This CDR3 comprises 15 residues. V was clipped by 5 bases and J by 5 bases, with 19 bases between them. Germline assignment: CDR1 SGHVS and CDR2 FQNEAQ. The CDR3 protein is CASSLQRREVDEQYF. The CDR3 coding sequence is TGTGCCAGCAGCCTCCAGCGGCGCGAAGTCGACGAGCAGTACTTC.

CDR3 in amino acids: CASSPGGVNTEAFF. The CDR3 DNA sequence: TGTGCCAGCAGCCCCGGGGGGGTGAACACTGAAGCTTTCTTT. The rearrangement links TRBV2 to TRBJ1-1, with D tentatively TRBD1 (5 bases). V dropped 6 bases and J dropped 0 bases, with 11 bases sitting between them. The CDR3 length is 14 residues. CDR1 is SNHLY, CDR2 FYNNEI, per germline. Full variable domain (outside the CDR3, taken from reference TRBV2 and TRBJ1-1): EPEVTQTPSHQVTQMGQEVILRCVPISNHLYFYWYRQILGQKVEFLVSFYNNEISEKSEIFDDQFSVERPDGSNFTLKIRSTKLEDSAMYFCASSPGGVNTEAFFGQGTRLTVV.

This chain joins TRBV6-1 and TRBJ2-7, with 7 bases aligning to TRBD1. This CDR3 comprises 14 residues. The ends lost 6 bases at V and 1 base at J; junction bases unmatched: 6. Germline V gene data show CDR1 as MNHNS and CDR2 as SASEGT. The CDR3 loop reads CASRDRAYSYEQYF. In nucleotides, the CDR3 is TGTGCCAGCAGAGACAGGGCGTATTCCTACGAGCAGTACTTC.

J is TRBJ2-3 and V is TRBV7-3, with D tentatively TRBD2 (6 bases). Trimming took off 5 bases at V and 4 bases at J, with 10 bases between the two ends. The CDR3 runs to 13 residues. The V gene's germline CDR1 is SGHTA and CDR2 FQGTGA. The CDR3 DNA reads as TGTGCCAGCAGCCCCACGGGAGCAGATACGCAGTATTTT. Amino acids: CASSPTGADTQYF.

V usage is TRBV2 and J usage is TRBJ2-3; 7 bases fit TRBD2. The CDR3 covers 16 residues. CDR1 is SNHLY and CDR2 is FYNNEI in the germline V gene. With 3 bases clipped from V and 1 base from J, the junction kept 7 bases outside the gene matches. The DNA of the CDR3 is TGTGCCAGCAGTGAGGACGGACTAGGGGGCACAGATACGCAGTATTTT. Protein sequence: CASSEDGLGGTDTQYF.

The chain carries TRBV7-6 and TRBJ2-5; D unresolved. The CDR3 is 12 amino acids. Trimming took off 6 bases at V and 5 bases at J, with 10 bases between the two ends. Germline V gene sequence: CDR1 SGHVS, CDR2 FNYEAQ. CDR3 region: CASRPAWETQYF. CDR3 bases: TGTGCCAGCAGGCCGGCCTGGGAGACCCAGTACTTC.

The chain is built from TRBV12-3 or TRBV12-4 and TRBJ2-1; 8 nucleotides agree with TRBD2. The CDR3 extends over 12 amino acids. Trimming at V came to 5 bases and at J to 15 bases, leaving 9 bases not matched to a gene. CDR3 sequence reads: CASSPPGTSVFF. In nucleotides, the CDR3 is TGTGCCAGCAGTCCCCCCGGGACTAGTGTGTTCTTC.

The V call is TRBV24-1, the J call TRBJ2-1; 7 positions match TRBD2. The CDR3 has 14 amino acids. J lost 3 bases, V lost 5 bases, and 3 bases had no gene match. Germline V CDR1 and CDR2: KGHDR, SFDVKD. The CDR3 region has the DNA TGTGCCACCAGTGGCGGGGGACTCTACAATGAGCAGTTCTTC. Encoded protein: CATSGGGLYNEQFF.

The chain joins TRBV27 to TRBJ2-7; TRBD1 matches 9 bases. The V gene's germline CDR1 is MNHEY and CDR2 SMNVEV (reference sequence). V dropped 2 bases and J dropped 5; count of bases not matched to a gene: 7. The CDR3 sequence is 15 residues long. The CDR3 DNA sequence: TGTGCCAGCAGTTTAGTGGACAGGGGAGGCCACGAGCAGTACTTC. It yields the protein CASSLVDRGGHEQYF.

The chain couples TRBV29-1 to TRBJ1-2, with 9 bases aligning to TRBD1. Trimming at V came to 5 bases and at J to 8 bases, leaving 3 bases not matched to a gene. The length of the CDR3 is 11 residues. CDR1 is SQVTM, CDR2 ANQGSEA, per germline. CDR3 sequence reads: CSVRQGEGYTF. CDR3 in DNA: TGCAGCGTTCGACAGGGGGAGGGCTACACCTTC. The whole variable domain, remainder taken from reference TRBV29-1 and TRBJ1-2, is SAVISQKPSRDICQRGTSLTIQCQVDSQVTMMFWYRQQPGQSLTLIATANQGSEATYESGFVIDKFPISRPNLTFSTLTVSNMSPEDSSIYLCSVRQGEGYTFGSGTRLTVV.